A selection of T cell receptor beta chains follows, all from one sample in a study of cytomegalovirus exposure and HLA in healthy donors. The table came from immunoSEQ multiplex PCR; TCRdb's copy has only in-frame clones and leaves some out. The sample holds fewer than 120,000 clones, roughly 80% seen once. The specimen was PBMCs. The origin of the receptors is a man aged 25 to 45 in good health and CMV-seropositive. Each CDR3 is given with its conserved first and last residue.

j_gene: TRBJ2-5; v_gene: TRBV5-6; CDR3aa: CASSLVWPQETQYF
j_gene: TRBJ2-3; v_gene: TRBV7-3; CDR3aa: CASSRTGPDTQYF
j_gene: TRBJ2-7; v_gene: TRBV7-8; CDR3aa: CASSYSYGVSYEQYF
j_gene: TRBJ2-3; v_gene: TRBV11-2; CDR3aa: CASSLYLAGRTDTQYF
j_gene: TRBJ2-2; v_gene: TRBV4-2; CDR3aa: CASSQGQGGVSGELFF
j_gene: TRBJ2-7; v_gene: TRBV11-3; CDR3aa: CASSSGDRVYEQYF
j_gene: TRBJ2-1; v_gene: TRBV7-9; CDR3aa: CASSLGGLDNEQFF
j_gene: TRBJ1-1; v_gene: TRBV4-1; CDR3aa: CASSQARTGGMNTEAFF
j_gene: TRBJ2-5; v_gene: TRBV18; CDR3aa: CASSARTGREETQYF
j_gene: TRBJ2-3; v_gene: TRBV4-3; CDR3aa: CASSQDDLLSGGVYF
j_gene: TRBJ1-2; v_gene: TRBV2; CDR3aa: CASRWTGIELGYTF
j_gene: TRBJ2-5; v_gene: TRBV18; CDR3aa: CASSPVAGVRETQYF
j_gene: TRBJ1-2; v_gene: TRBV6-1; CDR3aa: CASSDSWTGYGYTF
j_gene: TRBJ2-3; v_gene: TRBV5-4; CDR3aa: CATGVDSTDTQYF
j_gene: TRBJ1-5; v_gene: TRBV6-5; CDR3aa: CASRDRGDQPQHF
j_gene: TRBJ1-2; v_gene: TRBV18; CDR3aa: CASSPPLGRGLPGYTF
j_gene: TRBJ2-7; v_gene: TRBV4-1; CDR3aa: CASSQAGGPEQYF
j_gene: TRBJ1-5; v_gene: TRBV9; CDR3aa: CASFPGQGGFSDQPQHF
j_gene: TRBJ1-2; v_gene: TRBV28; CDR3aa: CASSLSQLLYGYTF
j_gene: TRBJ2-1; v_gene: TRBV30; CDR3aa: CAVNTGASYNEQFF
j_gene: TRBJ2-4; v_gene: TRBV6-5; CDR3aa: CASRTDKWNIQYF
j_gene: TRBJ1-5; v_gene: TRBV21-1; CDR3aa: CASSKLAVVLGNQPQHF
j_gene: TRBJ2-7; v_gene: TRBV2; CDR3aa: CAISTGQPYEQYF
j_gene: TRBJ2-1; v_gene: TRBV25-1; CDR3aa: CASSESGDRGVYNEQFF
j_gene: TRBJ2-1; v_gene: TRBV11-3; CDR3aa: CASSLGTSGGLGEQFF
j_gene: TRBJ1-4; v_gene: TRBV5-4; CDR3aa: CASSLPGEKLFF
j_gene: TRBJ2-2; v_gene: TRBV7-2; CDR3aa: CASSVSGGNTGELFF
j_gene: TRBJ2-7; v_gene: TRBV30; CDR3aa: CAWSVFPGQYYEQYF
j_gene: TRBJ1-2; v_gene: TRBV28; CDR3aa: CASSLQDRGGYTF
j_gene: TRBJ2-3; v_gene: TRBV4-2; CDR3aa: CASSQSGGFTDTQYF
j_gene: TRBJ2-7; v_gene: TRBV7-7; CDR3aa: CASSPRQGSTYEQYF
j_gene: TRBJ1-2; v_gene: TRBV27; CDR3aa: CASSPRGRDGYTF
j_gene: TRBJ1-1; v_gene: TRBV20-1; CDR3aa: CSYRVNTEAFF
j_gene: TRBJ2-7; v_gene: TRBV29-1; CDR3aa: CSVRRADEQYF
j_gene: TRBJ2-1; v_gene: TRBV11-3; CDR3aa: CASSLVIGDRLYNEQFF
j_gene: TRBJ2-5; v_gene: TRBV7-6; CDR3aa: CASSNEEPGETQYF
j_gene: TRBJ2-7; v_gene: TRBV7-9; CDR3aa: CASSLEGRGPHEQYF
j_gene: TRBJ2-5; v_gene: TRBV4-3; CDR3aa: CASSQERGRGGEQYF
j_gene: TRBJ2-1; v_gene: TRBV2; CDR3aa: CASSEVRLAVYNEQFF
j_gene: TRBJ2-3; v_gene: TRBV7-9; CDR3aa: CASSSGELAGSTDTQYF
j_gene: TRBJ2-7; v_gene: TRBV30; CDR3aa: CAWKEAGGSGEQYF
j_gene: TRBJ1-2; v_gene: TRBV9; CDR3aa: CARRPTGAYGYTF
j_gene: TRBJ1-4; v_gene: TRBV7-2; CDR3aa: CASSSGGGDEKLFF
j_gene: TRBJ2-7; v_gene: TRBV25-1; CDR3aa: CASSERQGANSGQYF
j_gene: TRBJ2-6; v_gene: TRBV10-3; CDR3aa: CAIRGEAGGRSNVLTF